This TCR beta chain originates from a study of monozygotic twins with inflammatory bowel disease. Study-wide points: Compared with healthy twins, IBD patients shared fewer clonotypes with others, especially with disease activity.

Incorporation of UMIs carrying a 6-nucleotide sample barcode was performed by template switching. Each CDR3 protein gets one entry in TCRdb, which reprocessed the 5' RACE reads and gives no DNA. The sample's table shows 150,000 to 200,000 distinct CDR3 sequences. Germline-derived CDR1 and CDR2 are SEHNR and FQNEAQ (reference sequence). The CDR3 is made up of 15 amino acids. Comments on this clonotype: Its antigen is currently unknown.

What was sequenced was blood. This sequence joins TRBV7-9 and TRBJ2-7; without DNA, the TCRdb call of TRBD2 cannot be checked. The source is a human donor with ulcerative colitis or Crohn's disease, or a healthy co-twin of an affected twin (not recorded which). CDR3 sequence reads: CASSSQAGWNYEQYF.